This TCR beta chain was found in a study of spatial heterogeneity in lung cancer. The wider study: The study consistently detected more beta-chain than alpha-chain sequences.

The CDR3 spans 14 residues. Germline lookup yields CDR1 DFQATT and CDR2 SNEGSKA (reference sequence). V dropped 1 base and J dropped 1 base, with 10 bases sitting between them. Sample time point: sample taken at primary tumor resection. The 55 to 90 donors had untreated early-stage non-small cell lung cancer. The study sequenced unsorted whole RNA from tumor, nontumor lung or frozen PBMC. In its sample, this clonotype was seen a few times. Each TCR cDNA molecule carried a unique molecular identifier. One entry per CDR3 protein, called by TCRdb with MiXCR from the 5' RACE reads. The sample yields about 23,000 distinct CDR3 sequences, 4% to 5% seen once.

The sample consisted of PBMCs, taken at surgery. This receptor was taken from a male donor with early-stage non-small cell lung cancer. This chain connects TRBV20-1 to TRBJ1-1; D not resolved. The CDR3: CSARVAGSNTEAFF. The CDR3 DNA sequence: TGCAGTGCTAGAGTAGCAGGATCGAACACTGAAGCTTTCTTT.